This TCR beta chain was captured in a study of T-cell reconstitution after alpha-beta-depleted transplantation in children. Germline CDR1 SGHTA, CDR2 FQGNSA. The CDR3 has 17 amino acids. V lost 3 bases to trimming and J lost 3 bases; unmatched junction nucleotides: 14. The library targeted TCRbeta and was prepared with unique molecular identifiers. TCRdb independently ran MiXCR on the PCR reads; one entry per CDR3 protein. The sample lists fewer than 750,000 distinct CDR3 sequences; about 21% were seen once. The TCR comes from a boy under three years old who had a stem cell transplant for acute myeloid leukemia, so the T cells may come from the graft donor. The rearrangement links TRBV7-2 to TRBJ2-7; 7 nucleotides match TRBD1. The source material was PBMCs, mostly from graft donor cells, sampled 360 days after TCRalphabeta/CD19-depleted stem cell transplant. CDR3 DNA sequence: TGTGCCAGCAGCTTCCCGGGACAGCGACCTTCGGTCTACGAGCAGTACTTC. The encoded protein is CASSFPGQRPSVYEQYF. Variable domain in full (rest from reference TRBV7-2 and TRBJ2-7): GAGVSQSPSNKVTEKGKDVELRCDPISGHTALYWYRQSLGQGLEFLIYFQGNSAPDKSGLPSDRFSAERTGGSVSTLTIQRTQQEDSAVYLCASSFPGQRPSVYEQYFGPGTRLTVT.